The 19 T cell receptor beta chains reported below all come from one sample, sequenced in a study of blood T cells in healthy people across ages. PCR was performed a second time for about 7 to 11 cycles using a sample-barcoded 5' primer and a J-beta primer mix. TCRdb fed the 5' RACE reads into MiXCR, producing one record per CDR3 protein. This repertoire shows about 1.4 million distinct CDR3 sequences, around 55% found once; its top ten account for 6.5% to 8%. The sample consisted of blood. These receptor sequences come from a man between 18 and 35 years old in good health.

Only one count was recorded for this clonotype. The genes are TRBV19 and TRBJ2-7; D may be TRBD1 (6 bases). The V and J ends lost 4 bases and 2 bases respectively, with 12 bases between them. Germline CDR1 is LNHDA and CDR2 is SQIVND (reference sequence). The CDR3 loop spans 14 amino acids. The DNA for the CDR3 is TGTGCCAGTAGTAACGATGGGACACCCTACGAGCAGTACTTC. Encoded protein: CASSNDGTPYEQYF.

This clonotype was seen only a few times. This chain joins TRBV20-1 and TRBJ2-1; D unresolved. Trimming took off 3 bases at V and 7 bases at J, with 10 bases between the two ends. Germline lookup yields CDR1 DFQATT and CDR2 SNEGSKA (reference sequence). The CDR3 spans 12 residues. CDR3 bases: TGCAGTGCTAGTACTGTCGAAAATGAGCAGTTCTTC. Encoded protein: CSASTVENEQFF.

V is TRBV9 and J is TRBJ2-7, with D possibly TRBD2 on 5 matching bases. V was pared by 1 base and J by 4 bases, with 9 bases between. The CDR3 extends over 13 amino acids. Per germline, CDR1 SGDLS and CDR2 YYNGEE. CDR3 in amino acids: CASSVWPGYEQYF. DNA of the CDR3: TGTGCCAGCAGCGTATGGCCGGGGTACGAGCAGTACTTC.

The chain couples TRBV20-1 to TRBJ1-2, with a tentative D call TRBD1 (5 bases). Per the germline V gene, CDR1 is DFQATT and CDR2 is SNEGSKA (reference sequence). The CDR3 totals 15 residues. Trimming took 4 bases from V and 5 from J, leaving 20 bases between them. CDR3 residues: CSAKNQGLREYGYTF. In DNA, the CDR3 is TGCAGTGCTAAGAATCAGGGTTTAAGGGAGTATGGCTACACCTTC.

This chain connects TRBV5-1 to TRBJ2-3, with a tentative D call TRBD1 (6 bases). Trimming took 0 bases from V and 1 from J, leaving 9 bases between them. The CDR3 consists of 15 residues. Looked up from germline, CDR1 is SGHRS and CDR2 is YFSETQ. This chain's CDR3 is CASSLGTVRTDTQYF. The CDR3 nucleotides are TGCGCCAGCAGCTTGGGGACAGTCCGCACAGATACGCAGTATTTT.

This chain links TRBV29-1 with TRBJ2-7; the D call may be TRBD1 or TRBD2 (5 bases each). Germline values: CDR1 SQVTM, CDR2 ANQGSEA. Trimming shortened V by 8 bases and J by 9 bases, and 20 bases separated the two germline ends. The CDR3 sequence is 12 residues long. For the CDR3, the DNA is TGCAGCCCCGGGTGGGTGCAGGGACGGCAGTACTTC. Translating gives CSPGWVQGRQYF.

The chain couples TRBV20-1 to TRBJ1-2; D unclear. Between the trimmed V and J ends, which lost 6 bases and 2 bases, there was a span of 13 bases. There are 13 residues in the CDR3. Germline V gene lookup returns CDR1 DFQATT and CDR2 SNEGSKA (reference sequence). For the CDR3, the DNA is TGCAGTGCCAGGCCCTTGGCCAACTATGGCTACACCTTC. Its translation: CSARPLANYGYTF.

The chain couples TRBV12-3 or TRBV12-4 to TRBJ1-2, with D unresolved. The ends were cut back, 6 bases at V and 5 bases at J, with 10 bases in the middle. The CDR3 covers 12 residues. The CDR3 sequence is CASRVAGYGYTF. The CDR3 region has the DNA TGTGCCAGCAGAGTTGCGGGATATGGCTACACCTTC.

This chain joins TRBV6-6 and TRBJ2-7; D remains unclear. Germline V gives CDR1 MNHNY, CDR2 SVGAGI (reference sequence). The CDR3 spans 13 residues. Trimming stripped 6 bases from V and 5 bases from J, with 14 bases between. CDR3 amino acids: CASSSADVNEQYF. The CDR3 DNA follows: TGTGCCAGCAGCTCCGCGGACGTAAACGAGCAGTACTTC.

This clonotype occurred once. V is TRBV3-1 and J is TRBJ2-1; 7 bases map to TRBD1. V lost 3 bases to trimming and J lost 5 bases; unmatched junction nucleotides: 4. This CDR3 spans 14 amino acids. Germline V CDR1 and CDR2: LGHDT, YNNKEL (reference sequence). CDR3: CASSHPGQDNEQFF. The CDR3 DNA is TGTGCCAGCAGCCACCCCGGACAGGACAATGAGCAGTTCTTC.

V usage is TRBV20-1 and J usage is TRBJ1-5; perhaps TRBD1 as D (6 bases). The CDR3 loop spans 16 amino acids. Deletions cut 3 bases from V and 0 bases from J, with 15 bases between. Germline V CDR1 and CDR2: DFQATT, SNEGSKA (reference sequence). CDR3 bases: TGCAGTGCTAGTCGAGGGGGTCTTAATAGCAATCAGCCCCAGCATTTT. Amino acid sequence: CSASRGGLNSNQPQHF.

The chain carries TRBV20-1 and TRBJ2-4; D is undetermined. The last part of the DNA fits TRBJ2-7 better; the J call may be wrong. Germline CDR1 and CDR2: DFQATT and SNEGSKA (reference sequence). CDR3 length: 10 residues. Written as DNA, the CDR3 is TGCAGTGCGTCTACGAACGAGCAGTACTTC. This sequence encodes CSASTNEQYF.

This clonotype was seen a handful of times. J is TRBJ2-3 and V is TRBV20-1; TRBD2 agrees at 7 bases. Germline V gene data show CDR1 as DFQATT and CDR2 as SNEGSKA (reference sequence). V was pared by 0 bases and J by 5 bases, with 11 bases of the junction left unmatched. The CDR3 runs 16 residues. CDR3 coding DNA: TGCAGTGCTAGAGACCTCGGGGCGGGAGCTATAGATACGCAGTATTTT. Protein product: CSARDLGAGAIDTQYF.

The J gene is TRBJ1-2, the V gene TRBV29-1; no firm D call. CDR1 and CDR2 (germline): SQVTM, ANQGSEA. This CDR3 is built from 8 residues. V was shortened by 3 bases and J by 13 bases, with 6 bases between the two germline ends. CDR3 in DNA: TGCAGCGTTGACCCCTTCACCTTC. Protein sequence: CSVDPFTF.

The table lists this clonotype with a few counts. Here the CDR3 reads CASSWATNYEQYF. In DNA form, the CDR3 reads TGTGCCAGCAGTTGGGCCACGAACTACGAGCAGTACTTC. The chain recombines TRBV27 with TRBJ2-7; D not resolved. The germline V and J ends were trimmed by 4 bases and 3 bases, with 10 bases remaining between them. Germline V gene data show CDR1 as MNHEY and CDR2 as SMNVEV (reference sequence). This CDR3 region has 13 residues.

V usage is TRBV29-1 and J usage is TRBJ2-7, with D possibly matching TRBD2 (5 bases). Germline loops: CDR1 SQVTM, CDR2 ANQGSEA. Trimming took off 5 bases at V and 2 bases at J, with 19 bases between the two ends. The CDR3 consists of 15 residues. CDR3 region: CSVFGVNQNTYEQYF. Written as DNA, the CDR3 is TGCAGCGTTTTCGGGGTCAACCAGAACACCTACGAGCAGTACTTC.

The chain combines TRBV5-1 with TRBJ1-4, with D tentatively TRBD1 (6 bases). The CDR3 runs 15 residues. The germline CDR1 and CDR2 sequences are SGHRS and YFSETQ. V shed 4 bases and J shed 0 bases, with 10 bases lying between them. The CDR3 protein is CASSLDSATNEKLFF. The CDR3 nucleotides read TGCGCCAGCAGCCTGGACAGCGCAACTAATGAAAAACTGTTTTTT.

This chain uses TRBV6-5 with TRBJ2-3; the D gene is possibly TRBD1 (5 bases). Germline V gene data show CDR1 as MNHEY and CDR2 as SVGAGI. V shed 7 bases and J shed 1 base, with 15 bases lying between them. The CDR3 covers 15 residues. The CDR3 nucleotides are TGTGCCAGCATGACCGGGCCACAGGGCACAGATACGCAGTATTTT. Amino acids: CASMTGPQGTDTQYF.

The rearrangement joins TRBV5-6 to TRBJ2-4, with 7 positions matching TRBD1. Matching the DNA end better, TRBJ2-7 makes the J call doubtful. The CDR3 extends over 16 amino acids. The germline V gene has CDR1 SGHDT and CDR2 YYEEEE. CDR3 coding DNA: TGTGCCAGCAGCTTTACTACCGGGACAGCGAGCTACGAGCAGTACTTC. The encoded protein is CASSFTTGTASYEQYF.